This T cell receptor (beta chain) was identified in a study of blood T cell repertoires in COVID-19. In the study's own analysis: Cell counts per sample came from amplifying reference gene primers. The method was immunoSEQ multiplex PCR; TCRdb's version includes in-frame clones alone and lacks a portion of them. V and J calls and clone size follow that table, whereas D and trimming were derived from the DNA. The sample yields fewer than 250,000 clones, around 89% seen once. This CDR3 is 16 amino acids long. Germline V CDR1 and CDR2: SGHRS, YFSETQ. V dropped 3 bases and J dropped 7; count of bases not matched to a gene: 11.

Sequencing was carried out using PBMCs or T cells enriched from blood (not recorded which). The TCR sequence derives from a man in his fifties or sixties who had been exposed to COVID-19. The chain couples TRBV5-1 to TRBJ1-1, with 11 bases fitting TRBD1. CDR3: CASSSGQGAKWYEAFF. The CDR3 region has the DNA TGCGCCAGCAGCTCAGGACAGGGGGCCAAATGGTATGAAGCTTTCTTT.